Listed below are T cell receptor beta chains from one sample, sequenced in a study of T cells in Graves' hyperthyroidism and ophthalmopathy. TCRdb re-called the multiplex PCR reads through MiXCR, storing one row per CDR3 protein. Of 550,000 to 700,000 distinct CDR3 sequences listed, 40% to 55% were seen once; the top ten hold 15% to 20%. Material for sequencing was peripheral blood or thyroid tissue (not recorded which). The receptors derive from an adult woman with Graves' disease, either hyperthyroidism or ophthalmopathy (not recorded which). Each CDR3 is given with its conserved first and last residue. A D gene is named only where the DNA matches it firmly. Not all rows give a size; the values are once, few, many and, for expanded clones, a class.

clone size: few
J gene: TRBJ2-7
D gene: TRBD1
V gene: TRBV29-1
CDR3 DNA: TGCAGCGTTGACGGGACAGGTGCCTACGAGCAGTACTTC
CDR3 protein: CSVDGTGAYEQYF

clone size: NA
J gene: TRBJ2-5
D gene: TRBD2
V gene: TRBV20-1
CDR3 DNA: TGCAGTGCTAGAGGTATTGGAGCGGGAGAGGCACTAGGAGAGACCCAGTACTTC
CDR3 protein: CSARGIGAGEALGETQYF

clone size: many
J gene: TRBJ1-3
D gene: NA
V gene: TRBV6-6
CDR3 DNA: TGTGCCAGCAGTCTCCGCACGGGCAGCCCCTCTGGAAACACCATATATTTT
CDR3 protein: CASSLRTGSPSGNTIYF

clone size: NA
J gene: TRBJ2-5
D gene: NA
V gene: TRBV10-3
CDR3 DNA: TGTGCCATCAGTGACGTTTCCCGAGCGAGCGGAGAGACCCAGTACTTC
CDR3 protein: CAISDVSRASGETQYF

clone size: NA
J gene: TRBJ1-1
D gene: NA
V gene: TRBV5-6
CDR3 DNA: TGTGCCAGCAGCTTGGTGGGAGGGGCGTACGCTTTCTTT
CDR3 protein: CASSLVGGAYAFF

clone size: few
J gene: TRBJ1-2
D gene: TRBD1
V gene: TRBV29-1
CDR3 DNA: TGCAGCGTTGAAGAGAGACAGGGGAGCTATGGCTACACCTTC
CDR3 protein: CSVEERQGSYGYTF

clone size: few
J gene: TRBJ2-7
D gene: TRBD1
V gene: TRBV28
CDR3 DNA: TGTGCCAGCAGTTTTGGGACAGCAAGCTCCTACGAGCAGTACTTC
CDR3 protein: CASSFGTASSYEQYF

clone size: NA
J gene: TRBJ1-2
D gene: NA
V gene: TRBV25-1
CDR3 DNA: TGTGCCAGCAGTGGTCACAGGGATGGCTACACCTTC
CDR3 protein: CASSGHRDGYTF

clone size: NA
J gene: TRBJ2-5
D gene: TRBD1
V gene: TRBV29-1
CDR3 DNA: TGCAGCGTTCAGGGGGCATGGGAGACCCAGTACTTC
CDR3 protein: CSVQGAWETQYF

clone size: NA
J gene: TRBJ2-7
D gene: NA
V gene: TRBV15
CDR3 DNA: TGTGCCACCAGCAGCTTGAACAGGGCCTACGAGCAGTACTTC
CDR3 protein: CATSSLNRAYEQYF

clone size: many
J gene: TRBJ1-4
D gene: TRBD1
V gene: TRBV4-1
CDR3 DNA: TGCGCCAGCAGCCAAGGGGACAGGGGGCTGGAAAAACTGTTTTTT
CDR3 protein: CASSQGDRGLEKLFF

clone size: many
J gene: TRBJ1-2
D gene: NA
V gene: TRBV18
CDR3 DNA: TGTGCCAGCTCATCAGCAGCTGGCTACACCTTC
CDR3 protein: CASSSAAGYTF

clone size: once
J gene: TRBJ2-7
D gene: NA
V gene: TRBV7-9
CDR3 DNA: TGTGCCAGCAGCTCGGACGAGGTCGAGCAGTACTTC
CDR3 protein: CASSSDEVEQYF

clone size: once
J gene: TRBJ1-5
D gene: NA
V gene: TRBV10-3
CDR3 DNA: TGTGCCATCGGCGAAGGGATAGCCGCGCAACCCCAGCATTTT
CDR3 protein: CAIGEGIAAQPQHF

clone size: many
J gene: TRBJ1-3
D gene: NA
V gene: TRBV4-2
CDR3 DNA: TGTGCCAGCAGCCAAGATTTAGGAGACAGAGGAAACACCATATATTTT
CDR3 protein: CASSQDLGDRGNTIYF